The 6 T cell receptor beta chains listed next were all sequenced from one sample in a study of blood T cell repertoires in COVID-19. Using immunoSEQ multiplex PCR, the repertoire was profiled, and TCRdb retains in-frame clones only, with some absent. The table lists under 65,000 clones, 75% to 85% of them singletons. The material sequenced was peripheral blood. The receptor source for this set is a woman aged 55-70 years with acute or convalescent COVID-19.

This clone occurred once. This sequence joins TRBV7-9 and TRBJ2-7; no firm D call. This CDR3 has 13 amino acids. Germline lookup yields CDR1 SEHNR and CDR2 FQNEAQ (reference sequence). With 2 bases removed from V and 1 base from J, the gap between germline ends came to 6 bases. Here the CDR3 DNA reads TGTGCCAGCAGCTTATACCTATCCTACGAGCAGTACTTC. It specifies CASSLYLSYEQYF.

The chain is built from TRBV3-1 (or the pseudogene TRBV3-2) and TRBJ2-7, with 8 nucleotides matching TRBD2. The CDR3 is 17 residues long. Germline V gene lookup returns CDR1 LGHDT and CDR2 YNNKEL (reference sequence). V dropped 3 bases and J dropped 6; count of bases not matched to a gene: 16. The chain's CDR3 is CASSHYGGGLKNVEQYF. The CDR3 DNA sequence: TGTGCCAGCAGCCATTACGGGGGGGGCCTTAAAAATGTCGAGCAGTACTTC.

The chain has TRBV30 and TRBJ1-1; 7 nucleotides agree with TRBD1. V was pared by 0 bases and J by 0 bases, with 7 bases of the junction left unmatched. The CDR3 extends over 16 amino acids. The V gene's germline CDR1 is GTSNPN and CDR2 SVGIG (reference sequence). The CDR3: CAWSVRTGVLNTEAFF. CDR3 bases: TGTGCCTGGAGTGTAAGGACAGGCGTATTGAACACTGAAGCTTTCTTT.

V and J are TRBV2 and TRBJ2-3; 10 bases line up with TRBD1. V lost 9 bases to trimming and J lost 3 bases; unmatched junction nucleotides: 6. Germline lookup yields CDR1 SNHLY and CDR2 FYNNEI. This CDR3 has 14 amino acids. The CDR3 DNA reads TGTGCCAGACCGGGACAGGGGAATACAGATACGCAGTATTTT. Residues: CARPGQGNTDTQYF. Supplemented by reference TRBV2 and TRBJ2-3, the full variable domain reads EPEVTQTPSHQVTQMGQEVILRCVPISNHLYFYWYRQILGQKVEFLVSFYNNEISEKSEIFDDQFSVERPDGSNFTLKIRSTKLEDSAMYFCARPGQGNTDTQYFGPGTRLTVL.

The chain uses TRBV11-2 and TRBJ2-3; 16 nucleotides agree with TRBD2. CDR3 length: 17 amino acids. CDR1 and CDR2 (germline): SGHAT, FQNNGV. The V segment lost 4 bases and the J segment 5 bases; nucleotides outside the gene matches: 6. CDR3 region: CASSSGTSGGARDTQYF. The CDR3 DNA follows: TGTGCCAGCAGCTCCGGGACTAGCGGGGGGGCAAGAGATACGCAGTATTTT.

The gene calls are TRBV19 and TRBJ1-5; D call uncertain. With 3 bases removed from V and 3 bases from J, the gap between germline ends came to 6 bases. Germline CDR1 is LNHDA and CDR2 is SQIVND (reference sequence). This CDR3 is 13 amino acids long. The CDR3 loop is CASSIRPNQPQHF. The CDR3, as DNA: TGTGCCAGTAGTATCAGGCCCAATCAGCCCCAGCATTTT. Filled out from reference TRBV19 and TRBJ1-5, the complete variable domain reads DGGITQSPKYLFRKEGQNVTLSCEQNLNHDAMYWYRQDPGQGLRLIYYSQIVNDFQKGDIAEGYSVSREKKESFPLTVTSAQKNPTAFYLCASSIRPNQPQHFGDGTRLSIL.